This is a list of T cell receptor beta chains from one sample in a study of blood T cell repertoires in COVID-19. Only in-frame clones appear in the TCRdb table, and some are missing; sequencing was by immunoSEQ multiplex PCR. Of fewer than 250,000 clones in the sample, more than 75% are singletons; the top ten hold 4.4%. Material for sequencing was peripheral blood. These receptors were obtained from a human donor in a cohort sampled during active COVID-19. Both conserved end residues are part of each CDR3. The D gene is left open where the match is weak. Size is stated for part of the rows, as once, few or many counts, or as a class when the clone is expanded.

V gene: TRBV5-5
D gene: TRBD1
J gene: TRBJ2-1
clone size: -
CDR3 length: 15
CDR3 protein: CASSLEGQGYNEQFF
CDR3 DNA: TGTGCCAGCAGCTTAGAGGGACAGGGATACAATGAGCAGTTCTTC

V gene: TRBV5-4
D gene: TRBD1
J gene: TRBJ1-1
clone size: -
CDR3 length: 16
CDR3 protein: CASSWSDRGAKTEAFF
CDR3 DNA: TGTGCCAGCAGCTGGTCAGACAGGGGGGCAAAAACTGAAGCTTTCTTT

V gene: TRBV3-1/TRBV3-2
D gene: TRBD2
J gene: TRBJ2-1
clone size: -
CDR3 length: 13
CDR3 protein: CASGLAGGGEQFF
CDR3 DNA: TGTGCCAGCGGACTAGCGGGGGGGGGTGAGCAGTTCTTC

V gene: TRBV25-1
D gene: -
J gene: TRBJ2-5
clone size: -
CDR3 length: 14
CDR3 protein: CASSASGIKETQYF
CDR3 DNA: TGTGCCAGCAGTGCGTCAGGGATTAAAGAGACCCAGTACTTC

V gene: TRBV3-1/TRBV3-2
D gene: -
J gene: TRBJ1-3
clone size: -
CDR3 length: 15
CDR3 protein: CASSQPTGSGNTIYF
CDR3 DNA: TGTGCCAGCAGCCAACCCACAGGGTCCGGAAACACCATATATTTT

V gene: TRBV29-1
D gene: TRBD1
J gene: TRBJ1-2
clone size: -
CDR3 length: 11
CDR3 protein: CSGRTGFGYTF
CDR3 DNA: TGCAGCGGACGGACAGGATTTGGCTACACCTTC

V gene: TRBV7-2
D gene: TRBD2
J gene: TRBJ2-1
clone size: -
CDR3 length: 18
CDR3 protein: CASSLAWSGGGSYNEQFF
CDR3 DNA: TGTGCCAGCAGCTTAGCGTGGAGCGGGGGCGGCTCCTACAATGAGCAGTTCTTC

V gene: TRBV7-2
D gene: TRBD1
J gene: TRBJ1-2
clone size: -
CDR3 length: 16
CDR3 protein: CASSSGTGGGGVGYTF
CDR3 DNA: TGTGCCAGCAGTTCCGGGACAGGGGGCGGAGGGGTTGGCTACACCTTC

V gene: TRBV5-8
D gene: -
J gene: TRBJ1-5
clone size: -
CDR3 length: 16
CDR3 protein: CASSLYVRGLDQPQHF
CDR3 DNA: TGTGCCAGCAGCTTGTACGTTAGAGGGCTGGATCAGCCCCAGCATTTT

V gene: TRBV6-6
D gene: -
J gene: TRBJ2-2
clone size: few
CDR3 length: 14
CDR3 protein: CASSYSGGTGELFF
CDR3 DNA: TGTGCCAGCAGTTACTCGGGGGGCACCGGGGAGCTGTTTTTT

V gene: TRBV14
D gene: TRBD2
J gene: TRBJ2-7
clone size: -
CDR3 length: 17
CDR3 protein: CASSQDLPGGPSFEQYF
CDR3 DNA: TGTGCCAGCAGCCAAGATCTTCCGGGGGGGCCGTCTTTCGAGCAGTACTTC

V gene: TRBV28
D gene: -
J gene: TRBJ1-2
clone size: -
CDR3 length: 13
CDR3 protein: CASTGRGSYGYTF
CDR3 DNA: TGTGCCAGCACCGGTCGGGGTAGCTATGGCTACACCTTC